The entry below describes one T cell receptor beta chain. Its target is not known. This sample stems from a study of T cell repertoires in cytomegalovirus infection. Study background: Epitope selection comprised recently identified HLA-C-restricted CMV epitopes and well-studied HLA-B-restricted CMV epitopes. General study findings and limits: In two of eight donors, the top clonotype was HLA-C-restricted CMV-specific.

TCRdb redid the calling of the reads with MiXCR, one entry per CDR3 protein. The sample contains roughly 110,000 distinct CDR3 sequences, roughly 30% of which appear only once. This clonotype was obtained from a human donor in good health (CMV status not recorded). Some clones in this sample may be carry-over from other donors' samples. This specimen consisted of CD8+ T cells from cultured PBMCs, obtained from culture after CMV antigen stimulation.

CDR3 bases: TGCAGCGTTGACGTAGGGAACACTGAAGCTTTCTTT. The encoded protein is CSVDVGNTEAFF. This chain links TRBV29-1 with TRBJ1-1, with no clear D. The germline V and J ends were trimmed by 3 bases and 1 base, with 6 bases remaining between them. Germline V CDR1 and CDR2: SQVTM, ANQGSEA. The CDR3 contains 12 residues. The complete variable domain, with remaining parts taken from reference TRBV29-1 and TRBJ1-1, reads SAVISQKPSRDICQRGTSLTIQCQVDSQVTMMFWYRQQPGQSLTLIATANQGSEATYESGFVIDKFPISRPNLTFSTLTVSNMSPEDSSIYLCSVDVGNTEAFFGQGTRLTVV.